Included here is one TCR beta chain sequence, with context. The study ran its PCR with 60 Vbeta and 13 Jbeta primers. Clones were read by immunoSEQ multiplex PCR, and TCRdb kept only the in-frame ones, dropping some. The data show 160,000 or so clones, around 77% seen once. CDR1 MNHEY and CDR2 SMNVEV come from the germline V gene (reference sequence). The CDR3 consists of 14 residues. The trim removed 4 bases at V and 4 bases at J, leaving 4 bases unmatched. This sample was included in a study of cytomegalovirus exposure and HLA in healthy donors. The origin of this receptor is a woman under 40 in good health and CMV-seronegative. J is TRBJ1-2 and V is TRBV27, with 9 bases that match TRBD1. The sequenced material came from PBMCs. The CDR3 is CASSSRTGAYGYTF. The CDR3 DNA reads TGTGCCAGCAGTTCCCGGACAGGGGCCTATGGCTACACCTTC.